A selection of T cell receptor beta chains follows, all from one sample in a study of blood T cell repertoires in COVID-19. Method: immunoSEQ multiplex PCR; TCRdb's copy keeps in-frame clones and lacks some. The table shows over 65,000 clones, with around 80% occurring only once. Sequencing was performed on peripheral blood. The receptors were sampled from a woman aged 35 to 49 with active or convalescent COVID-19. Each CDR3 is given with its conserved first and last residue. The D gene is left open where the match is weak.

TRBD1 TRBJ2-5 TRBV5-1 CASSLAQTGPMETQYF
TRBD1 TRBJ2-5 TRBV9 CASSVTWTGQETQYF
NA TRBJ2-1 TRBV27 CASSFRFSSYNEQFF
TRBD1 TRBJ2-2 TRBV28 CASSPTGGVSVGELFF
NA TRBJ2-2 TRBV6-5 CASSYGPQSTGELFF
TRBD2 TRBJ2-1 TRBV6-4 CASSDNTLAGGRQFF
NA TRBJ2-1 TRBV6-5 CASSSDRTSGGQFF
NA TRBJ1-2 TRBV7-2 CASSLGGRYGYTF
NA TRBJ2-2 TRBV4-2 CASSQDRSLGGTGELFF
NA TRBJ2-2 TRBV7-3 CASSPRGTLNTGELFF
NA TRBJ2-7 TRBV6-2/TRBV6-3 CASSWQGNGYEQYF
TRBD2 TRBJ2-1 TRBV9 CASSAGTSSYNEQFF
NA TRBJ2-3 TRBV7-8 CASSLERRDTQYF